This T cell receptor beta chain was profiled in a study of identical twins listed by TCRdb under 2016. For the study in its entirety: The study deep-sequenced TCR alpha and beta repertoires from monozygotic twins, unrelated adults of various ages and cord blood to test whether fetal clonotypes persist. Replicate twin experiments were performed at different times using different library preparation protocols to rule out contamination.

The study at large found these results: Fewer insertions were carried by abundant cord blood beta clonotypes, a similar but weaker trend appeared in young adult naive repertoires, and no such trend appeared in memory repertoires. Out-of-frame TCR alpha sharing in monozygotic twins was systematically underestimated by recombination models, whereas sharing between unrelated individuals was in agreement with the recombination models. Excess twin sharing in beta out-of-frame sequences was weaker because fewer shared sequences lowered the signal-to-noise ratio. Because the same donors could not be followed over many years, conclusions were based on cross-sectional statistical analysis. Compared with coincidental sharing between unrelated individuals, out-of-frame TCR alpha sequences shared between twins showed an excess of sequences with low generation probability. Zero-insertion analyses could be partly confounded by invariant T cells such as MAIT and iNKT, although diverse VJ usage argued against such confounding for most clonotypes.

Only healthy Caucasian donors were included. The twin cohort consisted of three pairs of female monozygotic twins, all aged roughly 18 to 30 years. Peripheral blood mononuclear cells were the source from which RNA for the TCR libraries was isolated. The germline V gene supplies CDR1 LGHNT and CDR2 FRNRAP. From the cysteine through the phenylalanine, the CDR3 covers 12 amino acids. Just the 36-base CDR3 DNA is kept, in frame starting at base 1. Cut back by 3 bases and 4 bases, the V and J ends lie 7 bases apart. A word on this clonotype: Its binding antigen is unknown. Base qualities are not provided; no much larger clone lies one nucleotide away.

The library was built by means of 5' RACE. TCRdb records Illumina HiSeq 2000 as the sequencer. Template switching added a universal primer binding site, and the final cDNA carried a unique molecular identifier that allowed TCR cDNA molecules to be counted accurately. Specific primers in the conserved constant-segment region were used to synthesize first-strand cDNA for the TCR alpha and beta chains. Each cDNA library was double barcoded, with a SMART-Mk sample barcode plus Illumina barcodes, to control for contamination. Two successive PCR steps introduced TruSeq adapter sequences along with Illumina sample barcodes. The TCR alpha and beta cDNA libraries were sequenced on the Illumina HiSeq platform using custom primers. In the paper's pipeline: Unique molecular identifiers were extracted from raw reads with MiGEC, and CDR3 positions were determined with MiXCR. Recombination models were inferred per individual with the repgenHMM and IGoR tools using an EM algorithm. Shared clonotypes were analyzed with the tcR package in R, and sharing was normalized by the product of cloneset sizes. Out-of-frame nonproductive sequences were analyzed to study raw recombination free of thymic and clonal selection effects. TCRdb ran its own pipeline on the public reads, namely fastp trimming at Q25 and MiXCR clone calling, and kept in-frame beta chains. Identical CDR3 proteins give one entry, which carries the most common genes and DNA. For this entry, the V and J calls and clone size follow TCRdb and not the study's own pipeline. This sample has roughly 720,000 distinct CDR3 sequences in its table, and roughly 18% of those were observed once. The biggest ten clones account for approximately 14% of the sample.

The sample was also reused in another study, on T cells expressing NK-cell markers. As the second publication notes: Fewer than ten donors provided sorted CD3+CD56+NKG2C+, CD3+CD56+NKG2C- and CD3+CD56-NKG2C+ T-cell subsets, whose TCR beta-chain repertoires were profiled. Seven of the eight sequenced donors were HCMV-seropositive and one was HCMV-seronegative. In several experiments an anti-gammadeltaTCR antibody was added to restrict sorting to alphabetaTCR-expressing T cells. In six donors, the dominant CD3+CD56+NKG2C+ clonotypes ranked among the top 10 CD8+ clonotypes, making up roughly 1.0-8% of CD8+ T cells. Those dominant clonotypes were again the most abundant among CD3+CD56-NKG2C+ cells in four donors, at about 28.3-65%. It remained unclear whether the expanded NKG2C-expressing T cell clones were specific for HCMV antigens. The study sequenced eight donors, all healthy volunteers chosen at random: three men and five women. HCMV-specific IgG was detected in serum with a commercial ELISA kit to determine HCMV serostatus. Bulk peripheral blood T-cell repertoires were additionally sequenced from unsorted PBMC for six donors. MIGEC was used to demultiplex reads and group reads by UMI, and MiTCR was used to assemble and quantify clonotypes. To remove erroneous sequences, TCR cDNA sequences were retained only when supported by two or more reads. The tcR package was used for downstream repertoire analysis, and clonotypes were matched across fractions by CDR3 nucleotide sequence plus V segment. VDJmatch was used to annotate antigen specificity against VDJdb, with one amino acid substitution in CDR3 allowed.

Specimen: PBMCs. This TCR derives from a woman aged 18-29 years in good health. The V gene is TRBV12-5 and the J gene is TRBJ2-7; TRBD2 could be the D gene, as 5 bases match. This receptor has the CDR3 CASGLRTYEQYF. The DNA sequence is TGTGCTAGTGGTTTAAGGACTTACGAGCAGTACTTC. The reference TRBV12-5 and TRBJ2-7 proteins fill in what lies around the CDR3, so the full variable domain reads DARVTQTPRHKVTEMGQEVTMRCQPILGHNTVFWYRQTMMQGLELLAYFRNRAPLDDSGMPKDRFSAEMPDATLATLKIQPSEPRDSAVYFCASGLRTYEQYFGPGTRLTVT.